This T cell receptor beta chain originates from a study of CD8 T cells in ankylosing spondylitis. This clonotype was detected many times. No antigen is known for it. Study results and caveats: Reported data indicate significant enrichment of disease-linked clones within matched ankylosing spondylitis synovial fluid. Within ankylosing spondylitis blood, a TCR beta motif made up of several highly homologous variants appeared to be characteristic.

TCRdb processed the 5' RACE reads anew with MiXCR; each CDR3 protein has one entry. The table records approximately 190,000 distinct CDR3 sequences, approximately 12% of them present only once. The CDR3 runs 12 residues. The V gene lost 5 bases and the J gene lost 6 bases, with 11 bases spanning the gap. The chain has TRBV12-3 or TRBV12-4 and TRBJ2-7; possible D gene TRBD1, 6 bases. Input material: blood, either unsorted or a sorted T cell fraction (not recorded which). The clonotype comes from a female donor with ankylosing spondylitis or in good health (not recorded which). This CDR3 is CASSTGYVEQYF. In nucleotides, the CDR3 is TGTGCCAGCAGTACAGGGTACGTCGAGCAGTACTTC.